The T cell receptor beta chain described here comes from a study of blood T cells in healthy people across ages. The study's findings and limits: In older individuals, TCR beta diversity per million T cells was lower, falling roughly linearly with age. PBMCs went unsorted, and a conclusive naive versus antigen-experienced comparison was therefore prevented.

Only a few counts were recorded for this clonotype. Its target is unknown. A second PCR, run for about 7 to 12 cycles, used a sample-barcoded 5' primer plus a J-beta primer mix. Every cDNA was tagged by a template-switch adaptor with 12 random nucleotides. TCRdb reprocessed the 5' RACE reads with MiXCR, giving one entry per CDR3 protein. The table records 650,000 to 1,000,000 distinct CDR3 sequences, around 36% of them present only once. Sample: blood. This clonotype originated in a man aged 18 to 29 in good health.

CDR3 nucleotides: TGTGCCAGCATAGGGACATCTTGGGACGAAGCTTTCTTT. It encodes CASIGTSWDEAFF. The chain combines TRBV21-1 with TRBJ1-1; the table names TRBD1, a call not compared with the DNA. TRBV21-1 represents a pseudogene. This CDR3 is 13 amino acids long.